A selection of T cell receptor beta chains follows, all from one sample in a study of untreated major depressive disorder. The assay was immunoSEQ multiplex PCR, and TCRdb's table has in-frame clones only and misses some. The sample records 20,000 to 25,000 clones, approximately 89% being singletons. Source material: CD4+ T cells from PBMCs. The receptors shown here come from a woman in her thirties or forties in good health. CDR3s include the opening cysteine and the closing phenylalanine or tryptophan. The D gene is left open where the match is weak. The size entry is marked missing in some rows and otherwise reads once, few, many or a size class.

-,-,TRBV14,TRBJ1-1,14,TGTGCCAGCAGCCAAGTATTCAGGCCAACTGAAGCTTTCTTT,CASSQVFRPTEAFF
-,-,TRBV14,TRBJ2-6,17,TGTGCCAGCAGCCCAATTTACAAGGTCTCTGGGGCCAACGTCCTGACTTTC,CASSPIYKVSGANVLTF
-,-,TRBV19,TRBJ1-3,16,TGTGCCAGTAGTATGGGCAGGGCGAACTCTGGAAACACCATATATTTT,CASSMGRANSGNTIYF
-,-,TRBV4-2,TRBJ2-2,18,TGTGCCAGCAGCCCTGGGTCGGGTTTGAGTTTAAACACCGGGGAGCTGTTTTTT,CASSPGSGLSLNTGELFF
-,-,TRBV2,TRBJ2-3,13,TGTGCCAGCAGTGTATCACGCGTTGATACGCAGTATTTT,CASSVSRVDTQYF
-,-,TRBV6-5,TRBJ1-4,15,TGTGCCAGCAGTTTGGTCTACAGCCCTAATGAAAAACTGTTTTTT,CASSLVYSPNEKLFF
-,TRBD2,TRBV29-1,TRBJ2-1,14,TGCAGCGTTGCAGAACTAGCGGAGTACAATGAGCAGTTCTTC,CSVAELAEYNEQFF
-,-,TRBV5-6,TRBJ2-1,13,TGTGCCAGCAGCCCTAGGACTTACAATGAGCAGTTCTTC,CASSPRTYNEQFF
-,-,TRBV5-1,TRBJ2-1,15,TGCGCCAGCAGCTCCCCTATGGGCTCCTACAATGAGCAGTTCTTC,CASSSPMGSYNEQFF
once,-,TRBV10-3,TRBJ1-2,13,TGTGCCATCAGTGAGGGCAGGCCCTATGGCTACACCTTC,CAISEGRPYGYTF
once,-,TRBV11-3,TRBJ2-3,15,TGTGCCAGCAGCTTTTCGGGAGATTCCACAGATACGCAGTATTTT,CASSFSGDSTDTQYF
-,TRBD1,TRBV28,TRBJ2-4,14,TGTGCCAGCAGTTTATATCGGGACAGAAACATTCAGTACTTC,CASSLYRDRNIQYF
once,-,TRBV2,TRBJ2-3,15,TGTGCCAGCAGTGAAGCGCGCGGGGGCACAGATACGCAGTATTTT,CASSEARGGTDTQYF
-,-,TRBV11-2,TRBJ1-5,15,TGTGCCAGCAGTTCCGACAGGAGTAGCAATCAGCCCCAGCATTTT,CASSSDRSSNQPQHF
-,-,TRBV28,TRBJ1-1,13,TGTGCCAGCGGGGATAGTATTCGGCCTGAAGCTTTCTTT,CASGDSIRPEAFF
-,-,TRBV4-1,TRBJ2-1,14,TGCGCCAGCAGCTATAGATCGGCGTACAATGAGCAGTTCTTC,CASSYRSAYNEQFF
few,TRBD2,TRBV18,TRBJ2-3,16,TGTGCCAGCTCACCTGCGACTAGCGGGGGGGCAGATACGCAGTATTTT,CASSPATSGGADTQYF
-,-,TRBV6-6,TRBJ2-7,16,TGTGCCAGCAGACCCTCAATGCAGGGACCGACCCTAGAGCCGTACTTC,CASRPSMQGPTLEPYF
-,-,TRBV13,TRBJ1-1,16,TGTGCCAGCAGCTTTCATCCCCCGGGGCTGAACACTGAAGCTTTCTTT,CASSFHPPGLNTEAFF
once,-,TRBV6-5,TRBJ2-5,16,TGTGCCAGCAGTTACTCTAGTCCCGGGGGCGGGGAGACCCAGTACTTC,CASSYSSPGGGETQYF
once,TRBD2,TRBV9,TRBJ2-5,15,TGTGCCAGCAGCCCCCGGACTAGCGGGGCGGAGACCCAGTACTTC,CASSPRTSGAETQYF